This entry is about one T cell receptor beta chain. Unmatched junction bases numbered 9, after V lost 5 bases and J lost 5 bases. CDR1 and CDR2 (germline): SEHNR, FQNEAQ (reference sequence). The CDR3 length is 15 residues. This specimen comes from a study of blood T cell repertoires in COVID-19. Sequencing used immunoSEQ multiplex PCR; TCRdb keeps in-frame clones, though not all of them. The table includes approximately 220,000 clones, about four fifths detected once. This rearrangement joins TRBV7-9 to TRBJ2-5, with 9 positions matching TRBD1. The sequence was collected from an older woman with acute or convalescent COVID-19. The sequenced sample consisted of peripheral blood. CDR3 amino acids: CASSQRDRDGETQYF. The CDR3 DNA sequence: TGTGCCAGCAGCCAGAGGGACAGGGACGGGGAGACCCAGTACTTC.